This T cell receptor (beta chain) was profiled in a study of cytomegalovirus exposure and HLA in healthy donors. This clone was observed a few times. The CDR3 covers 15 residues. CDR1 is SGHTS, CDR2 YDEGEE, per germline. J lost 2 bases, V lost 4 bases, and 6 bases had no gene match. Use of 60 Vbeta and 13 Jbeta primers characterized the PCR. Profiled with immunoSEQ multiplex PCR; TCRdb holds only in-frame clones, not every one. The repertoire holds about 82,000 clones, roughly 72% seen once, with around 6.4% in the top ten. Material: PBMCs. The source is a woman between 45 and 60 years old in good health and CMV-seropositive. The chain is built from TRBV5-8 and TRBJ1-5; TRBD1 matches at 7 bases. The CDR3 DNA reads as TGTGCCAGCAGCACACCAGACAGGGGCAATCAGCCCCAGCATTTT. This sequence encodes CASSTPDRGNQPQHF.